The rows below give T cell receptor beta chains drawn from one sample of a study of T cell responses to AZD1222 COVID-19 vaccine. Assay used: immunoSEQ multiplex PCR; TCRdb lists only in-frame clones, some missing. The sample lists around 120,000 clones, 70% to 90% occurring once. Sequencing was performed on peripheral blood, taken on day 0 of AZD1222 vaccination. The source is an adult in good health. CDR3s include the opening cysteine and the closing phenylalanine or tryptophan. The D gene is left open where the match is weak. The size field is filled for only some rows; it gives once, few, many or a size class.

D: .
size: once
J: TRBJ2-1
V: TRBV19
DNA: TGTGCCAGTAGTATAAGTGGGTGGGGCACGGATTCCTACAATGAGCAGTTCTTC
CDR3: CASSISGWGTDSYNEQFF

D: .
size: .
J: TRBJ1-5
V: TRBV6-5
DNA: TGTGCCAGCAGTTGGACAGTCAATCAGCCCCAGCATTTT
CDR3: CASSWTVNQPQHF

D: .
size: .
J: TRBJ1-2
V: TRBV11-2
DNA: TGTGCCAGCAGCTTAGTACAGAATGGCTACACCTTC
CDR3: CASSLVQNGYTF

D: TRBD1
size: .
J: TRBJ2-7
V: TRBV12-3/TRBV12-4
DNA: TGTGCCAGCAGTTACAGGGGATACGAGCAGTACTTC
CDR3: CASSYRGYEQYF

D: TRBD2
size: .
J: TRBJ2-1
V: TRBV9
DNA: TGTGCCAGCAGCCCAGGGACTAGCGGGGGTGGCTCCTACAATGAGCAGTTCTTC
CDR3: CASSPGTSGGGSYNEQFF

D: .
size: .
J: TRBJ2-3
V: TRBV7-6
DNA: TGTGCCAGCAGCTTCGGGGGGCTTAGCACAGATACGCAGTATTTT
CDR3: CASSFGGLSTDTQYF

D: TRBD1
size: .
J: TRBJ2-7
V: TRBV19
DNA: TGTGCCAGTAGCTCGGGACAGGGAGCCTACGAGCAGTACTTC
CDR3: CASSSGQGAYEQYF

D: .
size: .
J: TRBJ2-7
V: TRBV12-3/TRBV12-4
DNA: TGTGCCAGCAGTTTCGCGACAGAATACGAGCAGTACTTC
CDR3: CASSFATEYEQYF

D: .
size: .
J: TRBJ2-3
V: TRBV29-1
DNA: TGCAGCGTAGACTTCAGGGGGGGCTCCACAGATACGCAGTATTTT
CDR3: CSVDFRGGSTDTQYF

D: .
size: .
J: TRBJ2-5
V: TRBV3-1/TRBV3-2
DNA: TGTGCCAGCAGCCAATCAGAGACCCAGTACTTC
CDR3: CASSQSETQYF

D: .
size: .
J: TRBJ1-4
V: TRBV28
DNA: TGTGCCAGCAGGGGGGGGACGGTGGAAAAACTGTTTTTT
CDR3: CASRGGTVEKLFF

D: .
size: .
J: TRBJ1-3
V: TRBV6-2/TRBV6-3
DNA: TGTGCCAGCAGTGCCGCCGGGGGCTCTGGAAACACCATATATTTT
CDR3: CASSAAGGSGNTIYF

D: TRBD1
size: .
J: TRBJ2-1
V: TRBV3-1/TRBV3-2
DNA: TGTGCCAGCAGCCGGTTTTTACAGGGGGAAAATGAGCAGTTCTTC
CDR3: CASSRFLQGENEQFF

D: .
size: .
J: TRBJ2-5
V: TRBV19
DNA: TGTGCCAGTAGTATCAACAGCCTATTGAGGGAGACCCAGTACTTC
CDR3: CASSINSLLRETQYF

D: .
size: once
J: TRBJ2-3
V: TRBV9
DNA: TGTGCCAGCAGCGCTTCCCCGGCTAGCACAGATACGCAGTATTTT
CDR3: CASSASPASTDTQYF

D: .
size: .
J: TRBJ1-4
V: TRBV6-6
DNA: TGTGCCAGCAGCCTCCCCACCGCCCAGGCGGATGAAAAACTGTTTTTT
CDR3: CASSLPTAQADEKLFF

D: .
size: .
J: TRBJ1-1
V: TRBV12-3/TRBV12-4
DNA: TGTGCCAGCAGTTTGAATCAAGAGACTGAAGCTTTCTTT
CDR3: CASSLNQETEAFF

D: .
size: .
J: TRBJ1-4
V: TRBV2
DNA: TGTGCCAGCAGTCGGACGGGAGAAAAACTGTTTTTT
CDR3: CASSRTGEKLFF

D: TRBD1
size: .
J: TRBJ1-2
V: TRBV6-2/TRBV6-3
DNA: TGTGCCAGCAGTCCCGACAGGGCTTTCGGCTACACCTTC
CDR3: CASSPDRAFGYTF

D: TRBD2
size: .
J: TRBJ2-7
V: TRBV6-5
DNA: TGTGCCAGCAGTATGATAGCGGGCCCCTACGAGCAGTACTTC
CDR3: CASSMIAGPYEQYF

D: TRBD1
size: .
J: TRBJ2-5
V: TRBV5-1
DNA: TGCGCCAGCAGCTTGATGAGTTGGGACAGGGGATCCGAGACCCAGTACTTC
CDR3: CASSLMSWDRGSETQYF

D: TRBD2
size: .
J: TRBJ2-2
V: TRBV27
DNA: TGTGCCAGCAGGCCGGGAGGTACCGGGGAGCTGTTTTTT
CDR3: CASRPGGTGELFF

D: .
size: .
J: TRBJ2-1
V: TRBV18
DNA: TGTGCCAGCTCACCACCAGCCGGAGCGAACAATGAGCAGTTCTTC
CDR3: CASSPPAGANNEQFF

D: TRBD1
size: once
J: TRBJ2-2
V: TRBV27
DNA: TGTGCCAGCAGTCGGACAGGAATTACGAACACCGGGGAGCTGTTTTTT
CDR3: CASSRTGITNTGELFF

D: .
size: .
J: TRBJ2-1
V: TRBV21-1
DNA: TGTGCCAGCAGCAAAGGACAGGGGGCCCGATTAGACTACAATGAGCAGTTCTTC
CDR3: CASSKGQGARLDYNEQFF

D: TRBD1
size: .
J: TRBJ1-4
V: TRBV28
DNA: TGTGCCAGCAGTTACCCACAGGGGAATGAAAAACTGTTTTTT
CDR3: CASSYPQGNEKLFF

D: .
size: .
J: TRBJ1-5
V: TRBV2
DNA: TGTGCCAGCAATGAGAGGGAGAGCAATCAGCCCCAGCATTTT
CDR3: CASNERESNQPQHF

D: TRBD1
size: .
J: TRBJ2-7
V: TRBV7-3
DNA: TGTGCCAGCAGTCCTTCAAGGGACAGCGAGCAGTACTTC
CDR3: CASSPSRDSEQYF

D: .
size: .
J: TRBJ1-1
V: TRBV2
DNA: TGTGCCAGCAGGGCACTTTGGGGGAACACTGAAGCTTTCTTT
CDR3: CASRALWGNTEAFF

D: TRBD1
size: .
J: TRBJ2-3
V: TRBV5-6
DNA: TGTGCCAGCAGCTTTGAGGGACAGGGGGGATCGGATACGCAGTATTTT
CDR3: CASSFEGQGGSDTQYF

D: TRBD1
size: .
J: TRBJ1-5
V: TRBV11-1
DNA: TGTGCCAGCAGCCGGACAGGGGGTCAGCCCCAGCATTTT
CDR3: CASSRTGGQPQHF

D: TRBD1
size: once
J: TRBJ1-1
V: TRBV7-2
DNA: TGTGCCAGCAGCGTAGGGACAGGATTGAACACTGAAGCTTTCTTT
CDR3: CASSVGTGLNTEAFF

D: TRBD1
size: .
J: TRBJ2-3
V: TRBV28
DNA: TGTGCCAGCTCAAAACCGGGACAGGGATCGACAGATACGCAGTATTTT
CDR3: CASSKPGQGSTDTQYF

D: .
size: .
J: TRBJ1-5
V: TRBV6-6
DNA: TGTGCCAGCAGTAGGACGGACAATCAGCCCCAGCATTTT
CDR3: CASSRTDNQPQHF

D: .
size: .
J: TRBJ2-5
V: TRBV5-4
DNA: TGTGCCAGCAGCTTGAGGACAGTCCCAGGGGAGACCCAGTACTTC
CDR3: CASSLRTVPGETQYF

D: .
size: .
J: TRBJ1-1
V: TRBV11-2
DNA: TGTGCCAGCAGCTTCGAGGGAAGTGCAACTGAAGCTTTCTTT
CDR3: CASSFEGSATEAFF

D: .
size: .
J: TRBJ2-3
V: TRBV4-2
DNA: TGTGCCAGCAGCCAAGGTTCCGGGGATACGCAGTATTTT
CDR3: CASSQGSGDTQYF

D: .
size: .
J: TRBJ1-4
V: TRBV7-2
DNA: TGTGCCAGCAGCACCGACGGGGCAACTAATGAAAAACTGTTTTTT
CDR3: CASSTDGATNEKLFF

D: TRBD1
size: .
J: TRBJ1-5
V: TRBV19
DNA: TGTGCCAGTAGCAGGGACAGGGGACTTAGCAATCAGCCCCAGCATTTT
CDR3: CASSRDRGLSNQPQHF

D: TRBD2
size: .
J: TRBJ2-3
V: TRBV5-6
DNA: TGTGCCAGCAGCTTCAAGGCTAGCGGGGCCACAGATACGCAGTATTTT
CDR3: CASSFKASGATDTQYF

D: .
size: few
J: TRBJ2-7
V: TRBV19
DNA: TGTGCCAGTAGTTCCGGATCCTACGAGCAGTACTTC
CDR3: CASSSGSYEQYF

D: .
size: .
J: TRBJ1-6
V: TRBV7-2
DNA: TGTGCCAGCAGCTTGTCGGGGATTTCACCCCTCCACTTT
CDR3: CASSLSGISPLHF